This entry describes one TCR beta chain. Donors comprised healthy HIV-negative adults lacking recent acute infections or vaccinations. The study separated CD4+ cells into CD45RA+ naive and CD45RA-negative memory subsets. The data derive from a study of shared clonotypes between healthy human individuals. Study at large: Used for every donor were three CD4 naive, three CD4 memory, two CD8 naive and one CD8 memory plate.

Data came from immunoSEQ multiplex PCR; TCRdb stores just in-frame clones and leaves some out. The sample consists of a few million clones, 85% to 95% of them appearing once. The CDR3 is made up of 15 amino acids. Germline V gives CDR1 SGHNT, CDR2 YYREEE (reference sequence). J lost 5 bases, V lost 0 bases, and 4 bases had no gene match. The chain combines TRBV5-4 with TRBJ2-5, with 10 positions matching TRBD2. The source material was naive CD4+ T cells from PBMCs. Described subset: CD45RA+ positively selected. The TCR comes from a man aged 18-30 years in good health. Some clones in this sample may be carry-over from other donors' samples. The DNA of the CDR3 is TGTGCCAGCAGCTTGGGTCTAGCGGGAGATGAGACCCAGTACTTC. Its protein product is CASSLGLAGDETQYF.